This T cell receptor beta chain was identified in a study of regulatory T cells in long-lasting Graves disease (dated by TCRdb to the early 2020s). Background for the entire study: To count as having persistent Graves' disease, a patient had to have received antithyroid drug treatment for over 5 years with TSH receptor autoantibodies remaining persistently positive. Persistent Graves' disease patients were compared with newly diagnosed Graves' disease patients by peripheral blood TCR sequencing and RNA sequencing. The study was registered as a clinical trial and conducted in China. In the clinical cohort, patients with persistent Graves' disease had used antithyroid drugs for an average of about 9.3 years. A total of approximately 35 samples underwent TCR sequencing: around 13 from persistent and about 20 from newly diagnosed Graves' disease patients. What the study reported, not specific to this receptor: The small sample size was acknowledged by the authors as a limitation that may reduce accuracy. A larger number of public clonotypes was shared among persistent patients (more than 2,500) than among newly diagnosed patients (around 870). Only peripheral blood was studied, because thyroid tissue, the primary lesion, was inaccessible. Sequencing and analysis were limited to the TCR beta chain. Persistent Graves' disease patients showed lower TCR Shannon entropy and fewer highly expanded clones than newly diagnosed patients, suggesting clonal expansion. Preferential use of TRBV28, TRBJ1-2 and TRBJ2-5 was observed in persistent disease, whereas TRBV20-1 and TRBJ2-1 were favored in newly diagnosed disease.

Regarding this clonotype: Its binding antigen is unknown. The input lacks base qualities; no much larger clone sits a single base away.

The sample's time point label is to be understood as: persistent/refractory GD, antithyroid drugs over 5 years with positive TRAb. For both TCR sequencing and RNA sequencing, RNA was extracted from PBMCs using TRIzol. The diagnosis of Graves' disease was made according to American Thyroid Association guidelines. Patients for the study were recruited at an endocrinology department in Xi'an, China. From each patient, about 9.7 milliliters of peripheral blood was collected into an EDTA anticoagulant tube. Ficoll Paque Plus density gradient separation was used to isolate PBMCs, and no further T cell sorting was done. An Agilent 2100 Bioanalyzer and agarose gel were used to check RNA quality, while a NanoDrop 2000 measured RNA concentration. V loses 1 base of germline sequence and J loses 4 bases, and the interval between the two ends is 15 bases. CDR1 SGHAT and CDR2 FQNNGV were looked up in the germline V gene. The CDR3 spans 16 residues, from the cysteine through the phenylalanine. Solely the CDR3 DNA is kept, with 48 bases framed from the first base.

The library was built by means of multiplex PCR. The instrument given in TCRdb is Illumina HiSeq 4000. TCR beta libraries were built with iRepertoire HTBI primers and Arm-PCR amplification of CDR3 regions. Before sequencing, the PCR products went through gel purification. Per the source publication's procedure: Gene usage analysis of CDR3 amino acid clonotypes used the roughly 60 TRBV and more than 13 TRBJ segments found across samples. COPE and FqMerger were used to merge the filtered high-quality paired reads into contigs. BLAST was used to align contigs to IMGT TRBV, TRBD and TRBJ reference genes, and CDR3 was defined according to IMGT. Highly expanded clones were defined as clonotypes with a frequency above 0.1%. Shannon entropy was used to measure repertoire diversity, and the Gini coefficient was used to measure V-J evenness. Clonotypes shared by more than one individual were considered public. TCRdb cleaned the public reads at Q25 with fastp, built clones with MiXCR and kept in-frame beta chains. One record per CDR3 amino acid sequence lists the most common genes and DNA. It is TCRdb's table, rather than the study itself, that gives the V and J calls and clone size. The sample records about 660,000 distinct CDR3 sequences, around 30% of which are singletons. The leading ten clones occupy 42% of the sample.

This TCR derives from a female donor with Graves disease. Rearrangement joined TRBV11-2 to TRBJ2-3; 6 matching bases give a weak D call of TRBD2. Sequences were derived from peripheral blood mononuclear cells (PBMCs), sampled when the disease was refractory, from a patient treated with antithyroid drugs. In nucleotides, the sequence is TGTGCCAGCAGCTTAGTGGTGGCGGGATGGGCAGATACGCAGTATTTT. Its protein product is CASSLVVAGWADTQYF.